The present T cell receptor (beta chain) was sequenced within a study of T-cell reconstitution after alpha-beta-depleted transplantation in children. The V end lost 4 bases, the J end lost 7 bases, and 12 bases lay between the germline ends. The CDR3 totals 12 residues. Germline CDR1 reads SGHRS; CDR2 reads YFSETQ. This clonotype appeared a few times. Its antigen is unknown. As it was prepared, the TCRbeta library received unique molecular identifiers. TCRdb re-analysed the PCR reads in MiXCR, keeping a single row per CDR3 protein. The sample lists some 840,000 distinct CDR3 sequences, 15% to 20% occurring once. Overall study findings and caveats: Newly produced T cells mostly provided counts and TCRbeta diversity after one year, as hyperexpanded clones declined.

The sequence came from a male patient aged 10 to 17 who had a stem cell transplant for acute lymphoblastic leukemia, so the T cells may come from the graft donor. The chain has TRBV5-1 and TRBJ2-7; D may be TRBD1 or TRBD2 (5 bases each). The sample consisted of PBMCs, mostly from graft donor cells, taken 360 days after TCRalphabeta/CD19-depleted stem cell transplant. The CDR3 spells CASSPGTEEQYF. Written as DNA, the CDR3 is TGCGCCAGCAGCCCCGGGACGGAAGAGCAGTACTTC.